Each of the 10 T cell receptor beta chains below was sequenced from the same sample in a study of neurological immune-mediated disorders. One entry per CDR3 protein, called by TCRdb with MiXCR from the 5' RACE reads. Of over 45,000 distinct CDR3 sequences detected, over 5.5% appear once; the ten largest clones hold approximately 1.3%. Sequencing input: CD4+ T cells from blood. The receptors originated from a young woman with multiple sclerosis.

This clonotype was detected ten times or more. CDR3 residues: CASSLVQGGFYNEQFF. The CDR3 nucleotides read TGTGCCAGCAGCTTAGTACAGGGTGGCTTTTACAATGAGCAGTTCTTC. This chain joins TRBV7-2 and TRBJ2-1, with a weak D call TRBD1 (6 bases). Trimming left V 1 base short and J 4 bases short, with 14 bases between. Germline V gene lookup returns CDR1 SGHTA and CDR2 FQGNSA. CDR3 size: 16 residues.

This clonotype has a count of ten or more. The rearrangement joins TRBV15 to TRBJ1-2; D may be TRBD1 (6 bases). The CDR3 contains 14 residues. Germline V gene sequence: CDR1 LNHNV, CDR2 YYDKDF (reference sequence). V was pared by 2 bases and J by 4 bases, with 11 bases between. CDR3 sequence reads: CATSRQQGVYGYTF. CDR3 DNA: TGTGCCACCAGCAGACAACAGGGAGTCTATGGCTACACCTTC.

A few counts support this clonotype. J is TRBJ1-4 and V is TRBV15; D is unclear. Trimming cost V 5 bases and J 4 bases, with 14 bases left between them. This CDR3 comprises 15 residues. Germline CDR1 and CDR2: LNHNV and YYDKDF (reference sequence). CDR3 nucleotide sequence: TGTGCCACCAGCCCCCTGGAAGAGTATAATGAAAAACTGTTTTTT. It translates to CATSPLEEYNEKLFF.

The sample holds a few counts of this clonotype. The chain combines TRBV20-1 with TRBJ2-1; tentative D call: TRBD2 (5 bases). From germline, CDR1 is DFQATT and CDR2 SNEGSKA (reference sequence). The CDR3 length is 14 residues. Trimming left V 2 bases short and J 7 bases short, with 15 bases between. The CDR3 nucleotides are TGCAGTGCTAGAACCCCTGGACTGTGGAATGAGCAGTTCTTC. Its protein product is CSARTPGLWNEQFF.

This clonotype was recorded at least ten times. The V and J genes are TRBV6-5 and TRBJ1-2, with 7 positions matching TRBD1. V shed 5 bases and J 9 bases; nucleotides not matched to a gene: 15. The V gene's germline CDR1 is MNHEY and CDR2 SVGAGI. The CDR3 is 15 amino acids. This CDR3 reads CASSERRPQGDSYTF. The CDR3 region has the DNA TGTGCCAGCAGTGAAAGACGGCCCCAGGGGGATAGCTACACCTTC.

This clonotype was counted ten times or more. The chain joins TRBV5-6 to TRBJ1-5; 7 bases fit TRBD1. The CDR3 sequence is 15 residues long. V lost 4 bases and J lost 6; bases outside the gene matches: 10. Germline V CDR1 and CDR2: SGHDT, YYEEEE. The CDR3 reads CASSRGPVQAQPQHF. In nucleotides, the CDR3 is TGTGCCAGCAGCAGGGGGCCCGTCCAGGCTCAGCCCCAGCATTTT.

The rearrangement links TRBV7-6 to TRBJ2-1; possible D gene TRBD2, 7 bases. CDR3 size: 14 residues. Germline V gives CDR1 SGHVS, CDR2 FNYEAQ. V gave up 7 bases and J gave up 4 bases, with 14 bases separating them. The CDR3 DNA reads TGTGCCAGCACCACGAGGGGGGGTTACAATGAGCAGTTCTTC. Translation gives CASTTRGGYNEQFF.

This clonotype was counted ten times or more. The chain couples TRBV20-1 to TRBJ2-3; TRBD1 is a possible D gene (7 bases). The V end was cut by 1 base, the J end by 2 bases, with 19 bases between. The V gene's germline CDR1 is DFQATT and CDR2 SNEGSKA (reference sequence). CDR3 length: 17 amino acids. This CDR3 is CSARGRDSKGATDTQYF. The CDR3 DNA follows: TGCAGTGCTAGAGGGCGGGACTCTAAGGGGGCCACAGATACGCAGTATTTT.

At least ten counts were recorded for this clonotype. The J gene is TRBJ2-1, the V gene TRBV5-1; weak D call: TRBD1 (6 bases). CDR3 size: 16 residues. With 3 bases removed from V and 0 bases from J, the gap between germline ends came to 13 bases. Germline V gene lookup returns CDR1 SGHRS and CDR2 YFSETQ. The CDR3 spells CASSSDSMSSYNEQFF. DNA of the CDR3: TGCGCCAGCAGCTCGGACAGTATGAGCTCCTACAATGAGCAGTTCTTC.

This clonotype was counted many times. J is TRBJ1-5 and V is TRBV18; D not resolved. Per the germline V gene, CDR1 is KGHSH and CDR2 is LQKENI. Trimming removed 5 bases from V and 2 bases from J, with 13 bases in between. This CDR3 comprises 15 residues. The CDR3, as DNA: TGTGCCAGCTCATCCACATGGGCTGGCAATCAGCCCCAGCATTTT. The encoded protein is CASSSTWAGNQPQHF.